This TCR beta chain derives from a study of CD4 and CD8 cells across lung adenocarcinoma regions. TCRdb analysed the PCR reads with MiXCR anew, one entry per CDR3 protein. The sample consists of under 6,000 distinct CDR3 sequences, roughly 45% of them appearing once. CDR3 size: 14 residues. Germline values: CDR1 LGHDT, CDR2 YNNKEL (reference sequence). The patients had localized lung adenocarcinoma, a non-small cell subtype. Only a few counts were recorded for this clonotype. The chain links TRBV3-1 to TRBJ2-1, with 8 bases that match TRBD1. With the DNA end fitting TRBJ2-7 better, the J assignment may be wrong. The sequence came from a male donor with lung adenocarcinoma. The CD4 and CD8 labels of this study may be unreliable. Sequencing input: CD8+ T cells from the margin of a lung tumor. The CDR3 bases are TGTGCCAGCAGCTCCAGGGGGCTAGGATACGAGCAGTACTTC. This gives the protein CASSSRGLGYEQYF.